A selection of T cell receptor beta chains follows, all from one sample in a study of OX40 agonist ivuxolimab in advanced cancers. Repertoires were generated with immunoSEQ multiplex PCR, while TCRdb's copy carries only in-frame clones and drops some. In the table there are tens of thousands of clones, 85% of which are singletons. The sample was CD4+ or CD8+ T cells sorted from blood, taken in a trial of the OX40 agonist ivuxolimab. These receptors were collected from an adult with an advanced solid tumor such as melanoma, head and neck, liver or kidney cancer. Both conserved end residues are part of each CDR3. The order of the fields is clone size, V gene, J gene, D gene, CDR3 protein, CDR3 DNA. A D gene is named only where the DNA matches it firmly. The size field is filled for only some rows; it gives once, few, many or a size class.

.	TRBV2	TRBJ1-4	TRBD1	CASRGQLNEKLFF	TGTGCCAGCAGGGGACAGCTCAATGAAAAACTGTTTTTT
.	TRBV5-1	TRBJ2-5	.	CASSLLNQETQYF	TGCGCCAGCAGCTTACTAAACCAAGAGACCCAGTACTTC
once	TRBV7-9	TRBJ2-1	TRBD2	CAGGTSGINEQFF	TGTGCCGGTGGGACTAGCGGGATCAATGAGCAGTTCTTC
.	TRBV28	TRBJ2-7	.	CASSLPSTYEQYF	TGTGCCAGCAGTTTACCCAGCACCTACGAGCAGTACTTC
.	TRBV28	TRBJ1-1	.	CASIPGGPNTEAFF	TGTGCCAGCATCCCGGGGGGGCCGAACACTGAAGCTTTCTTT
.	TRBV5-1	TRBJ1-2	.	CASSPDGQYYGYTF	TGCGCCAGCAGCCCCGACGGACAGTACTATGGCTACACCTTC
once	TRBV7-9	TRBJ1-2	.	CASSLVEGWQDTNYGYTF	TGTGCCAGCAGCTTAGTGGAGGGGTGGCAGGATACTAACTATGGCTACACCTTC
once	TRBV5-1	TRBJ2-1	.	CASSYGERRFF	TGCGCCAGCAGCTACGGGGAGAGAAGGTTCTTC
.	TRBV19	TRBJ2-3	.	CASSIGSTDTQYF	TGTGCCAGTAGTATCGGCAGCACAGATACGCAGTATTTT
.	TRBV15	TRBJ1-1	.	CATSRGGFGGPEAFF	TGTGCCACCAGCAGAGGAGGCTTTGGGGGTCCTGAAGCTTTCTTT
.	TRBV20-1	TRBJ2-7	.	CSAPAAYEQYF	TGCAGTGCTCCCGCCGCCTACGAGCAGTACTTC
.	TRBV7-7	TRBJ2-5	TRBD1	CASSLDRGPETQYF	TGTGCCAGCAGCCTCGACAGGGGGCCGGAGACCCAGTACTTC
.	TRBV28	TRBJ2-5	.	CASSSEEGEETQYF	TGTGCCAGCAGTTCCGAGGAGGGAGAAGAGACCCAGTACTTC
.	TRBV4-2	TRBJ2-3	TRBD2	CASSHGERGVTDTQYF	TGTGCCAGCAGCCATGGGGAGCGGGGGGTCACAGATACGCAGTATTTT
few	TRBV2	TRBJ2-3	TRBD2	CASSGGLLSTDTQYF	TGTGCCAGCAGCGGGGGACTATTGAGCACAGATACGCAGTATTTT
.	TRBV25-1	TRBJ2-3	.	CASSPGLPSDTQYF	TGTGCCAGCAGTCCGGGACTCCCTTCAGATACGCAGTATTTT
once	TRBV7-8	TRBJ2-4	.	CASSLGGGGPKNIQYF	TGTGCCAGCAGCTTAGGGGGAGGGGGGCCCAAAAACATTCAGTACTTC
.	TRBV4-1	TRBJ2-7	.	CASSYLRDGTYEQYF	TGCGCCAGCAGTTACCTCCGGGACGGAACCTACGAGCAGTACTTC
once	TRBV7-9	TRBJ2-1	TRBD2	CASSPVAGGTSYNEQFF	TGTGCCAGCAGCCCAGTAGCGGGTGGGACCTCCTACAATGAGCAGTTCTTC
.	TRBV2	TRBJ1-2	TRBD1	CASSKRDRSNYGYTF	TGTGCCAGCAGTAAAAGGGACAGGTCTAACTATGGCTACACCTTC